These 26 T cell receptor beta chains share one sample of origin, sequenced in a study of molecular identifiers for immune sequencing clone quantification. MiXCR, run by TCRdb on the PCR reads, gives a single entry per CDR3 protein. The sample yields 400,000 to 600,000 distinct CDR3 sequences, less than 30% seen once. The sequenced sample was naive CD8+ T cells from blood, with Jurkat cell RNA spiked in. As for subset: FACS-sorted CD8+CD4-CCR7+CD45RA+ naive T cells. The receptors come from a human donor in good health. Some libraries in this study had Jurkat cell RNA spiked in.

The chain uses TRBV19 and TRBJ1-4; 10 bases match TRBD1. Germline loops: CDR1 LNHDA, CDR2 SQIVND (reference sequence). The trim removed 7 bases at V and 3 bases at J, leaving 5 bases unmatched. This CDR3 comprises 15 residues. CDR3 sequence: CASTSGTGANEKLFF. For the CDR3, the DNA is TGTGCCAGTACCTCCGGGACAGGGGCTAATGAAAAACTGTTTTTT.

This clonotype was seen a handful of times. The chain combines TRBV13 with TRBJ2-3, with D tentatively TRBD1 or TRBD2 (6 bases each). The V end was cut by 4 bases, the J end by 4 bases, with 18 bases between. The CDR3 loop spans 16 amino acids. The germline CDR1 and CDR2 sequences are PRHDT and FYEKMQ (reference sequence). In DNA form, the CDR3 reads TGTGCCAGCAGCTGGTGGGAGGACAGAATTCCAGATACGCAGTATTTT. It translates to CASSWWEDRIPDTQYF.

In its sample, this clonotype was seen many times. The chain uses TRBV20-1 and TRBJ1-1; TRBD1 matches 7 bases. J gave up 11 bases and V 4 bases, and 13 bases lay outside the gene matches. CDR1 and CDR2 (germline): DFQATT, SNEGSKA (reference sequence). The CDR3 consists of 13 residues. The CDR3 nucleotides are TGCAGTGCTATGGGGACAGAAGGTCTGGGGGCTTTCTTT. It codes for CSAMGTEGLGAFF.

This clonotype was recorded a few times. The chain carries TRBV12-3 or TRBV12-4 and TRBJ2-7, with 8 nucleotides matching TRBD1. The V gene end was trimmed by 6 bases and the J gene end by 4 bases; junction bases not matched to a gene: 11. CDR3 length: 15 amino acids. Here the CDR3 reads CASRPGTGSWYEQYF. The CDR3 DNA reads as TGTGCCAGCAGGCCGGGGACAGGATCTTGGTACGAGCAGTACTTC.

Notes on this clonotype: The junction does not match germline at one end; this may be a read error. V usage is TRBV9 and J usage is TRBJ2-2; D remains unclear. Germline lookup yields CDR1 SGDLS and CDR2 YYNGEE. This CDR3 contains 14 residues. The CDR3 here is CASCVATSTGELFF. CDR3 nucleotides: TGTGCCAGCTGCGTAGCTACAAGCACCGGGGAGCTGTTTTTT.

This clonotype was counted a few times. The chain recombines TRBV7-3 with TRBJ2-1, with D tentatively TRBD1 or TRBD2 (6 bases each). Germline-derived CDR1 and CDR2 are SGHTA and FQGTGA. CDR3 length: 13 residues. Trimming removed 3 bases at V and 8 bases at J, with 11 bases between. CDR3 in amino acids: CASSFPGGHEQFF. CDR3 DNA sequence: TGTGCCAGCAGCTTCCCCGGGGGCCATGAGCAGTTCTTC.

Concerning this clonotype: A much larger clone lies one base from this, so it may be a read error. In DNA, the CDR3 is TGCGCCGGCAGCCAAGACCCCGCGGGCCTCACAGATACGCAGTATTTT. Its protein is CAGSQDPAGLTDTQYF. The gene calls are TRBV4-1 and TRBJ2-3; TRBD2 is a possible D gene (5 bases). The CDR3 loop spans 16 amino acids. Germline CDR1 reads MGHRA; CDR2 reads YSYEKL.

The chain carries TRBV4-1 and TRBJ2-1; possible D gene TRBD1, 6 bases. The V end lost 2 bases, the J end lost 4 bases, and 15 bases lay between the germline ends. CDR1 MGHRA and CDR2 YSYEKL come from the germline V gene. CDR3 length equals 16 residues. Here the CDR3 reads CASSQRDNSYYNEQFF. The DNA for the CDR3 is TGCGCCAGCAGCCAAAGGGACAACTCTTATTACAATGAGCAGTTCTTC.

CDR3 nucleotides: TGTGCCAGCAGTGAAGTAGCGGGTGTCTACGAGCAGTACTTC. Translation: CASSEVAGVYEQYF. The chain recombines TRBV6-1 with TRBJ2-7; 7 nucleotides agree with TRBD2. The V and J ends lost 1 base and 3 bases, in that order; junction bases with no gene match: 3. From germline, CDR1 is MNHNS and CDR2 SASEGT. The CDR3 runs 14 residues.

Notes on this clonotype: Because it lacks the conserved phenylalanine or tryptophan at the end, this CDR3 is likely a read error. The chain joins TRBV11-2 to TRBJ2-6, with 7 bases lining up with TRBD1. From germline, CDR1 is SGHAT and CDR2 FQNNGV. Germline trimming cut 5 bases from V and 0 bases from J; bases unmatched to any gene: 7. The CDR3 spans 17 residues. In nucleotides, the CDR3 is TGTGCCAGCAGCCGGTGGGACAGTAGCTCTGGGGCCAACGTCCTGACTCTC. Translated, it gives CASSRWDSSSGANVLTL.

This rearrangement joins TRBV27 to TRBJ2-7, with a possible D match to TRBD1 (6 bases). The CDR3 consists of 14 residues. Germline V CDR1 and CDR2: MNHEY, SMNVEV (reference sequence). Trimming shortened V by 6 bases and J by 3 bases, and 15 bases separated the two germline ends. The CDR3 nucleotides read TGTGCCAGCAGACCGGGACACTCGCTCTACGAGCAGTACTTC. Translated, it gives CASRPGHSLYEQYF.

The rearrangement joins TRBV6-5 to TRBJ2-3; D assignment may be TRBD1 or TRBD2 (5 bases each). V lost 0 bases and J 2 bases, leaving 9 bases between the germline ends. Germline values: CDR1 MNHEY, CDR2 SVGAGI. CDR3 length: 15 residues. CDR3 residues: CASSYSGTATDTQYF. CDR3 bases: TGTGCCAGCAGTTACTCGGGGACGGCCACAGATACGCAGTATTTT.

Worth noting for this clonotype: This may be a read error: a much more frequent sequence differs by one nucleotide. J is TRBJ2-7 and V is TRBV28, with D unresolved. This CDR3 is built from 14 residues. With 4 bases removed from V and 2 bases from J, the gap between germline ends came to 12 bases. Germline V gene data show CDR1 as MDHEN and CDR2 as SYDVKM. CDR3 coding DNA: TGTGCCAGCAGTTCGGCCCGAGTAACCTACGAGCAGTACTTC. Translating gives CASSSARVTYEQYF.

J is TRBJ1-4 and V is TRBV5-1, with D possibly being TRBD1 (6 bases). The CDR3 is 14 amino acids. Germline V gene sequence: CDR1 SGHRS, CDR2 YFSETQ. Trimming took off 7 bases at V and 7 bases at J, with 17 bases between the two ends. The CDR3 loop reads CASGPRGAREKLFF. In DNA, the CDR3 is TGCGCCAGCGGCCCGAGGGGGGCTCGTGAAAAACTGTTTTTT.

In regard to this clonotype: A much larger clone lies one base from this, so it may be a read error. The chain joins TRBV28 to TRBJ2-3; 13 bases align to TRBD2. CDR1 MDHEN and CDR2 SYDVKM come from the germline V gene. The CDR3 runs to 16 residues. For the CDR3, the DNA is TGTACCAGCAGTATAGTACTAGCGGGGGGGGAGGCTACGCAGTATTTT. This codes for CTSSIVLAGGEATQYF.

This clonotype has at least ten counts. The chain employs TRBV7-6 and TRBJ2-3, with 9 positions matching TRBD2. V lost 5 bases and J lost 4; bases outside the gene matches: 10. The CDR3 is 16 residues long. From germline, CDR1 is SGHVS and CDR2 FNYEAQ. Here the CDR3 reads CASSPLGGGASDTQYF. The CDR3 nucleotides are TGTGCCAGCAGCCCTCTGGGCGGGGGGGCCTCAGATACGCAGTATTTT. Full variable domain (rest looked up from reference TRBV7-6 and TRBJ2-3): GAGVSQSPRYKVTKRGQDVALRCDPISGHVSLYWYRQALGQGPEFLTYFNYEAQQDKSGLPNDRFSAERPEGSISTLTIQRTEQRDSAMYRCASSPLGGGASDTQYFGPGTRLTVL.

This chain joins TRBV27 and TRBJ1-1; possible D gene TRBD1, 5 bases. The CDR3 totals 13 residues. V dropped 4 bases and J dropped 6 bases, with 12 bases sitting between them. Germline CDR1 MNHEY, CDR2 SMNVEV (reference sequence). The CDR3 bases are TGTGCCAGCAGTTATCAGGGCGCGTCTGAAGCTTTCTTT. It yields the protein CASSYQGASEAFF.

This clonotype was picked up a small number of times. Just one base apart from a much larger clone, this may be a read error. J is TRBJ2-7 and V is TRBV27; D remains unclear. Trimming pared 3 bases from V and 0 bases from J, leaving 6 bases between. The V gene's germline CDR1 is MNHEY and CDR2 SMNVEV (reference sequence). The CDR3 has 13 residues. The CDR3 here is CASSFTSSYEQYF. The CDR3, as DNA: TGTGCCAGCAGTTTCACCAGCTCCTACGAGCAGTACTTC.

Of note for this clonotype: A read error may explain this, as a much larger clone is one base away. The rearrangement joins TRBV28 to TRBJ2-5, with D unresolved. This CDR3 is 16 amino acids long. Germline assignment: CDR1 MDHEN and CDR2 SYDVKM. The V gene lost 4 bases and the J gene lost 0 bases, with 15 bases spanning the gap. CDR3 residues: CASSSNQPLNQETQYF. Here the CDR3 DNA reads TGTGCCAGCAGTTCCAACCAGCCGTTAAACCAAGAGACCCAGTACTTC.

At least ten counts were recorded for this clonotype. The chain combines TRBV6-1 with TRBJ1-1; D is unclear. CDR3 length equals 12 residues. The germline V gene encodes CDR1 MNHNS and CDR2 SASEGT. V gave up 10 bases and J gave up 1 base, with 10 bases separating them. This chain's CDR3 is CATILRNTEAFF. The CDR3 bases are TGTGCCACTATCCTGCGGAACACTGAAGCTTTCTTT.

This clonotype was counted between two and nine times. The CDR3 sequence: CASSLLITGELFF. As DNA, the CDR3 is TGTGCCAGCAGCTTGCTGATAACCGGGGAGCTGTTTTTT. This chain links TRBV5-6 with TRBJ2-2; no definite D call. The V end lost 1 base, the J end lost 5 bases, and 6 bases lay between the germline ends. The CDR3 is made up of 13 amino acids. Germline assignment: CDR1 SGHDT and CDR2 YYEEEE.

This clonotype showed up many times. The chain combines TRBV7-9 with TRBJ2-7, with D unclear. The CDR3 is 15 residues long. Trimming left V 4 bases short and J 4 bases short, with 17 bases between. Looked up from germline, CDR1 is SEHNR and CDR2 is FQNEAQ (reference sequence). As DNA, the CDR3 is TGTGCCAGCAGCTCGGGCCGAGAACTTTCTTACGAGCAGTACTTC. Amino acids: CASSSGRELSYEQYF.

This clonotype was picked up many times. The CDR3 loop reads CASSPLISTMNTEAFF. The CDR3 DNA reads as TGTGCCAGCAGCCCCCTCATCTCGACAATGAACACTGAAGCTTTCTTT. The V and J genes are TRBV9 and TRBJ1-1, with no clear D. The length of the CDR3 is 16 residues. Trimming stripped 4 bases from V and 0 bases from J, with 16 bases between. Germline V lookup: CDR1 SGDLS, CDR2 YYNGEE. Full variable domain (remainder filled in from reference TRBV9 and TRBJ1-1): DSGVTQTPKHLITATGQRVTLRCSPRSGDLSVYWYQQSLDQGLQFLIQYYNGEERAKGNILERFSAQQFPDLHSELNLSSLELGDSALYFCASSPLISTMNTEAFFGQGTRLTVV.

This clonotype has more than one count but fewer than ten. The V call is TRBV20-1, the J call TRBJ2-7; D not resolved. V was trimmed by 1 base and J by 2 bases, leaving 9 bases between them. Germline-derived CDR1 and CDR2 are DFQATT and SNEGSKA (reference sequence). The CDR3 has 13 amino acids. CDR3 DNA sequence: TGCAGTGCTAGAGCGGGTTCAGCCTACGAGCAGTACTTC. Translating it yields CSARAGSAYEQYF.

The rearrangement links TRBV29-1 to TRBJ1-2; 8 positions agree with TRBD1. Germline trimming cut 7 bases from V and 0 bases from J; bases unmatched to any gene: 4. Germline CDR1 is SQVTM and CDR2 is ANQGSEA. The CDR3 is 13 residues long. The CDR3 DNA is TGCAGCGGACGGACAGGGTCTAACTATGGCTACACCTTC. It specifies CSGRTGSNYGYTF.

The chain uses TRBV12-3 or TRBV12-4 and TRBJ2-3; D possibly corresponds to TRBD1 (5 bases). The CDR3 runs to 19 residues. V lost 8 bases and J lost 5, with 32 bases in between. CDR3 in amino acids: CASVNGTGSDPIGGDTQYF. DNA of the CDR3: TGTGCCAGCGTAAATGGAACAGGATCGGACCCCATCGGTGGAGATACGCAGTATTTT.